A selection of T cell receptor beta chains follows, all from one sample in a study of T cell responses to AZD1222 COVID-19 vaccine. Only in-frame clones appear in the TCRdb table, and some are missing; sequencing was by immunoSEQ multiplex PCR. The table has 15,000 to 20,000 clones, 80% to 90% seen once. The sample in question was peripheral blood, obtained 28 days after the second AZD1222 dose. All receptors come from an adult who received the AZD1222 COVID-19 vaccine. Each CDR3 is given with its conserved first and last residue. A D gene is named only where the DNA matches it firmly. A row's size may be missing; if present it is once, few, many or a size class.

V gene	clone size	D gene	J gene	CDR3 protein	CDR3 DNA
TRBV19	.	.	TRBJ2-2	CASSRVRGAGELFF	TGTGCCAGTAGTAGGGTCCGTGGGGCCGGGGAGCTGTTTTTT
TRBV5-6	.	.	TRBJ2-1	CASTTPPRLEQFF	TGTGCCAGCACCACTCCCCCCCGGTTAGAGCAGTTCTTC
TRBV20-1	.	.	TRBJ1-3	CSASPRLTSGNTIYF	TGCAGTGCTAGTCCCAGACTAACCTCTGGAAACACCATATATTTT
TRBV5-4	.	.	TRBJ1-6	CASSLVQGTSPLHF	TGTGCCAGCAGCTTGGTGCAGGGTACCTCACCCCTCCACTTT
TRBV30	few	.	TRBJ1-1	CAWSPKGVGGEAFF	TGTGCCTGGAGTCCGAAGGGGGTTGGGGGTGAAGCTTTCTTT
TRBV5-4	.	TRBD1	TRBJ1-1	CASRQDRGIANTEAFF	TGTGCCAGCAGGCAGGACAGGGGGATAGCGAACACTGAAGCTTTCTTT
TRBV30	.	.	TRBJ2-3	CAWSLAAGTDTQYF	TGTGCCTGGAGTTTAGCGGCAGGGACAGATACGCAGTATTTT
TRBV7-6	.	.	TRBJ2-1	CASSPLLTSLPYNEQFF	TGTGCCAGCAGCCCACTCCTTACTAGCTTGCCCTACAATGAGCAGTTCTTC
TRBV5-1	.	.	TRBJ1-6	CASSFGTDPLRLHF	TGCGCCAGCAGCTTCGGGACGGATCCCCTCAGACTCCACTTT
TRBV6-5	.	TRBD2	TRBJ2-1	CASGSLAGVGEQFF	TGTGCCAGCGGGTCACTAGCGGGGGTGGGTGAGCAGTTCTTC
TRBV5-1	.	.	TRBJ1-2	CASSLDGRTSSYGYTF	TGCGCCAGCAGCTTGGATGGCAGGACCTCTAGCTATGGCTACACCTTC
TRBV5-6	few	.	TRBJ1-5	CASSTGGPGPQHF	TGTGCCAGCAGCACCGGGGGGCCGGGGCCCCAGCATTTT
TRBV29-1	.	TRBD1	TRBJ2-3	CSVVRQGPTDTQYF	TGCAGCGTTGTAAGACAGGGTCCCACAGATACGCAGTATTTT
TRBV7-3	.	.	TRBJ1-6	CASSAANDSPLHF	TGTGCCAGCAGCGCAGCAAATGATTCACCCCTCCACTTT
TRBV7-9	.	TRBD1	TRBJ2-3	CASSLGTGGIDTQYF	TGTGCCAGCAGCTTAGGGACAGGAGGTATCGATACGCAGTATTTT
TRBV19	.	.	TRBJ1-4	CASSSMDRYNEKLFF	TGTGCCAGTAGTTCCATGGACAGATATAATGAAAAACTGTTTTTT
TRBV21-1	few	.	TRBJ2-5	CASSFSRPGTQETQYF	TGTGCCAGCAGCTTTTCCCGACCGGGAACCCAAGAGACCCAGTACTTC
TRBV5-1	.	.	TRBJ2-1	CASSNFTGRSYNEQFF	TGCGCCAGCAGCAACTTCACAGGGAGATCCTACAATGAGCAGTTCTTC
TRBV6-1	once	TRBD1	TRBJ2-7	CASRETGFEQYF	TGTGCCAGCAGAGAGACAGGGTTCGAGCAGTACTTC
TRBV9	.	.	TRBJ1-2	CASSVGGSKRNYGYTF	TGTGCCAGCAGCGTAGGGGGCTCGAAACGTAACTATGGCTACACCTTC
TRBV7-2	.	TRBD1	TRBJ2-7	CASSKWTGQTYEQYF	TGTGCCAGCAGCAAATGGACAGGGCAAACCTACGAGCAGTACTTC
TRBV5-6	.	TRBD1	TRBJ1-2	CASRRRQGLRGYTF	TGTGCCAGCAGGCGGAGACAGGGGTTGCGTGGCTACACCTTC
TRBV28	few	.	TRBJ2-7	CASSEGLAPYEQYF	TGTGCCAGCAGCGAGGGCCTTGCCCCCTACGAGCAGTACTTC
TRBV12-3/TRBV12-4	once	.	TRBJ1-2	CASSLRVEGGYTF	TGTGCCAGCAGTCTCCGTGTCGAGGGTGGCTACACCTTC
TRBV7-2	once	.	TRBJ2-7	CASSLAPSFKYEQYF	TGTGCCAGCAGCTTAGCCCCTTCCTTCAAATACGAGCAGTACTTC
TRBV4-3	.	.	TRBJ1-2	CASSPRGGNDGYTF	TGCGCCAGCAGCCCCCGAGGAGGGAATGATGGCTACACCTTC
TRBV5-8	.	.	TRBJ2-3	CASSLADRSTDTQYF	TGTGCCAGCAGCTTGGCGGACAGAAGCACAGATACGCAGTATTTT
TRBV5-1	.	.	TRBJ1-6	CASSLRGTNSPLHF	TGCGCCAGCAGCTTGCGGGGTACGAATTCACCCCTCCACTTT
TRBV6-2/TRBV6-3	.	.	TRBJ2-1	CASSNRDKQFF	TGTGCCAGCAGTAACCGGGACAAGCAGTTCTTC
TRBV7-8	.	.	TRBJ1-2	CASSLAANYGYTF	TGTGCCAGCAGCTTGGCAGCTAACTATGGCTACACCTTC
TRBV10-1	.	.	TRBJ2-1	CASSESRQSTSYNEQFF	TGCGCCAGCAGTGAGTCGCGACAGTCAACCTCCTACAATGAGCAGTTCTTC
TRBV30	.	TRBD2	TRBJ2-3	CAWSVIAGGPDTQYF	TGTGCCTGGAGTGTGATAGCGGGAGGACCAGATACGCAGTATTTT
TRBV7-2	.	.	TRBJ2-7	CASSLVREGLEQYF	TGTGCCAGCAGCTTAGTCAGGGAAGGCTTAGAGCAGTACTTC
TRBV4-2	.	.	TRBJ2-3	CASTDWDTQYF	TGTGCCAGCACCGACTGGGATACGCAGTATTTT
TRBV18	.	TRBD1	TRBJ2-4	CASSLRTGAYIQYF	TGTGCCAGCTCACTACGGACAGGGGCGTACATTCAGTACTTC
TRBV11-2	.	.	TRBJ2-3	CASSFRWGGQSTDTQYF	TGTGCCAGCAGCTTCCGGTGGGGGGGCCAGAGCACAGATACGCAGTATTTT
TRBV7-3	once	.	TRBJ2-3	CASSLGGTDDTQYF	TGTGCCAGCAGCTTAGGGGGGACTGATGATACGCAGTATTTT